This T cell receptor (beta chain) is drawn from a study of vaccination and CD4 T cells after COVID-19. Study information: Overlapping spike peptides served as the stimulus for the cells. These peptides came from SARS-CoV-2 and from the common cold coronaviruses HCoV-NL63, HCoV-OC43 and HCoV-229E.

This CDR3 spans 15 amino acids. With 5 bases removed from V and 0 bases from J, the gap between germline ends came to 8 bases. Germline CDR1 MDHEN, CDR2 SYDVKM. The Oncomine TCR Beta short-read assay generated sequence data from the DNA of cultured CD4+ T cells. MiXCR, run by TCRdb on the PCR reads, gives a single entry per CDR3 protein. The repertoire holds 9,000 to 13,000 distinct CDR3 sequences, with less than 25% as singletons. Comments on this clonotype: Its matching antigen is unknown.

The sample's treatment: approximately 9-day PBMC culture with coronavirus spike peptide pools or control peptides (ViraFEST assay). Once peptide pools had expanded antigen-specific T cells, ViraFEST sequenced TCRs. The dates of positive PCR tests extended from March through December 2020 and came before the US Alpha, Beta and Delta variants. Cultures got half-medium changes with IL-2 on days 3 and 7. The material was CD4+ T cells from blood, cultured in vitro, obtained after SARS-CoV-2 vaccination. The TCR comes from a human donor who had recovered from COVID-19. V is TRBV28 and J is TRBJ1-6; D gene ambiguous. CDR3 DNA: TGTGCCAGCAGTGAGGGAAGCTCCTATAATTCACCCCTCCACTTT. Translation: CASSEGSSYNSPLHF.